This TCR beta chain was sequenced during a study of blood T cell repertoires in COVID-19. Study at large: Collection of acute and convalescent COVID-19 samples took place in the United States, Italy and Spain.

Profiled with immunoSEQ multiplex PCR; TCRdb holds only in-frame clones, not every one. Seen here are 450,000 to 500,000 clones, 75% to 90% observed once, and the top ten hold 0.7%. The specimen sequenced was PBMCs or T cells enriched from blood (not recorded which). The TCR comes from a young woman who had recovered from COVID-19.

The chain's CDR3 is CASSQWTGGPYGYTF. The DNA of the CDR3 is TGTGCCAGCAGCCAATGGACAGGGGGCCCCTATGGCTACACCTTC. The chain combines TRBV14 with TRBJ1-2, with 11 positions matching TRBD1. The CDR3 spans 15 residues. V shed 2 bases and J 4 bases; nucleotides not matched to a gene: 3. Germline CDR1 SGHDN, CDR2 FVKESK.